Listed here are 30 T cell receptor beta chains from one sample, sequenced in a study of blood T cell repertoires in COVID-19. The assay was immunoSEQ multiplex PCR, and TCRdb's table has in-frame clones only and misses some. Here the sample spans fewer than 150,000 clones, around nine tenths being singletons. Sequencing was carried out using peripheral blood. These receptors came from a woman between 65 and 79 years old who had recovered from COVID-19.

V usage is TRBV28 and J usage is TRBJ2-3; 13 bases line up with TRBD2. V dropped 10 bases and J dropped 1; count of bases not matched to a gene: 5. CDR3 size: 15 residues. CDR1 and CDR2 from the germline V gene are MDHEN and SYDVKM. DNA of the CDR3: TGTGCCACCATAACTAGCGGGAGGGGCACAGATACGCAGTATTTT. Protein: CATITSGRGTDTQYF. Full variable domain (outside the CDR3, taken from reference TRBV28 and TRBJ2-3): DVKVTQSSRYLVKRTGEKVFLECVQDMDHENMFWYRQDPGLGLRLIYFSYDVKMKEKGDIPEGYSVSREKKERFSLILESASTNQTSMYLCATITSGRGTDTQYFGPGTRLTVL.

The chain's CDR3 is CAISDGQTTFQETQYF. DNA for the CDR3: TGTGCCATCAGTGATGGGCAGACCACTTTCCAAGAGACCCAGTACTTC. The chain carries TRBV10-3 and TRBJ2-5; no reliable D call. From germline, CDR1 is ENHRY and CDR2 SYGVKD. V lost 3 bases and J 1 base, leaving 15 bases between the germline ends. CDR3 length equals 16 residues.

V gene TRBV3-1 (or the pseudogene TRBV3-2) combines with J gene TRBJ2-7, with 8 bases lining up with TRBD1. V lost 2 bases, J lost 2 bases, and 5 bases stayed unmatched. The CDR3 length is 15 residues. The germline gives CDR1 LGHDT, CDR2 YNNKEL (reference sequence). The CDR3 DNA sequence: TGTGCCAGCAGCCAATGGTGGGACAGGACCTACGAGCAGTACTTC. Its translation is CASSQWWDRTYEQYF.

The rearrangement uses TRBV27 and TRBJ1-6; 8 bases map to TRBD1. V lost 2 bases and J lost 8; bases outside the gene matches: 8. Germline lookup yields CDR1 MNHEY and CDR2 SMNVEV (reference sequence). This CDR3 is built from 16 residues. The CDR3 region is CASSLGAGGSYSPLHF. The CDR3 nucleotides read TGTGCCAGCAGTTTAGGGGCAGGGGGCTCTTATTCACCCCTCCACTTT.

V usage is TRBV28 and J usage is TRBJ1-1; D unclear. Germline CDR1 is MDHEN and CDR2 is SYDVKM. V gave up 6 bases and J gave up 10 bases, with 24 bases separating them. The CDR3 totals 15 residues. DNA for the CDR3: TGTGCCAGCAGCCGCCCCTTTAAACGGGTCGGGGTAGCTTTCTTT. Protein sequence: CASSRPFKRVGVAFF.

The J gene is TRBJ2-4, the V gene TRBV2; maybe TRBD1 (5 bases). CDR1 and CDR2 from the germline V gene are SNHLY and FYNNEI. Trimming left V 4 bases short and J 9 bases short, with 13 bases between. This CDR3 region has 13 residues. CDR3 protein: CASSGVGVGIQYF. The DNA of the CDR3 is TGTGCCAGCAGTGGGGTAGGGGTCGGCATTCAGTACTTC.

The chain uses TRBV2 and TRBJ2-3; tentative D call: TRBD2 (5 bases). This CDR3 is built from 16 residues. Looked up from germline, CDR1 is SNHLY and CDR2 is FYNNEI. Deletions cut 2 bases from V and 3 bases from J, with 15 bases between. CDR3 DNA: TGTGCCAGCAGTGAACTTACGGGGTCTAGGACAGATACGCAGTATTTT. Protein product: CASSELTGSRTDTQYF.

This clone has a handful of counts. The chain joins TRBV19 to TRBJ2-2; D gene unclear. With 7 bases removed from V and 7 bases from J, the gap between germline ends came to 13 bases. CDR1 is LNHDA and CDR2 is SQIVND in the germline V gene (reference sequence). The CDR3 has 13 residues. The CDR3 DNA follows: TGTGCCAGTACCCCTGCCCGGGTCGGGGAGCTGTTTTTT. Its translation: CASTPARVGELFF. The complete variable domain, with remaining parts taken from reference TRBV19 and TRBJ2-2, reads DGGITQSPKYLFRKEGQNVTLSCEQNLNHDAMYWYRQDPGQGLRLIYYSQIVNDFQKGDIAEGYSVSREKKESFPLTVTSAQKNPTAFYLCASTPARVGELFFGEGSRLTVL.

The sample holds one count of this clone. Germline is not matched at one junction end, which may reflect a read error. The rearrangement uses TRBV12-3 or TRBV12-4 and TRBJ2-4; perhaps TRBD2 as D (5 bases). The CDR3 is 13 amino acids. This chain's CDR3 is CASSSTALTNLDF. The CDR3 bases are TGTGCCAGCAGTTCTACGGCCCTGACTAACCTTGACTTC.

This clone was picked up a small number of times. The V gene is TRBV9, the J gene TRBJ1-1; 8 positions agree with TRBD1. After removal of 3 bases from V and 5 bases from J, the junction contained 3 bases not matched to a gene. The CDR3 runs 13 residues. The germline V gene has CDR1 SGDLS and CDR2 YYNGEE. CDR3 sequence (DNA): TGTGCCAGCAGCGCGGGACAGGTAACTGAAGCTTTCTTT. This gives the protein CASSAGQVTEAFF.

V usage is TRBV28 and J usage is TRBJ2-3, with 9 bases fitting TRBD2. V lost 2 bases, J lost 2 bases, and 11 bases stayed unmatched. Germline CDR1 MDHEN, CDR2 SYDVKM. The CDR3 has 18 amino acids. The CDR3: CASSLVVLAGVPTDTQYF. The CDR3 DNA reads TGTGCCAGCAGTTTAGTGGTGTTAGCGGGAGTGCCCACAGATACGCAGTATTTT.

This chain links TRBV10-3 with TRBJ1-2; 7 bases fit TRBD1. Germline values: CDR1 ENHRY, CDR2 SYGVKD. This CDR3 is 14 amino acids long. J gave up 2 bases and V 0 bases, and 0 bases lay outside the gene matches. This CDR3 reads CAISESTGNYGYTF. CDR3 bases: TGTGCCATCAGTGAGTCGACAGGGAACTATGGCTACACCTTC.

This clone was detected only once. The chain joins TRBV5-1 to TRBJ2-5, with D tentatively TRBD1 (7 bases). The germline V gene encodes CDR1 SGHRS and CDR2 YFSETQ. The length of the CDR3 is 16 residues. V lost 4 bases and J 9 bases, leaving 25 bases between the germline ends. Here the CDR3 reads CASSPRQGGQETAQYF. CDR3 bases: TGCGCCAGCAGCCCCAGACAGGGAGGACAAGAGACGGCCCAGTACTTC.

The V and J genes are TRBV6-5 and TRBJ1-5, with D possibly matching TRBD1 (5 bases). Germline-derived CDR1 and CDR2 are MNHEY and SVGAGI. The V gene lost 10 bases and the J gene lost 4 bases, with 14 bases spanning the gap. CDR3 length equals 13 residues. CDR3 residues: CATAQTENQPQHF. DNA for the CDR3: TGTGCCACCGCTCAGACAGAAAATCAGCCCCAGCATTTT.

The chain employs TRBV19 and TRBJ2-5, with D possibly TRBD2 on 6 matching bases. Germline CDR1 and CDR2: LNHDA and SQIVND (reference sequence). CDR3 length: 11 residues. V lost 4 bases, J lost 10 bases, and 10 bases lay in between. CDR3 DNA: TGTGCCAGTAGTACGGACGGGGGCCAGTACTTC. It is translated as CASSTDGGQYF.

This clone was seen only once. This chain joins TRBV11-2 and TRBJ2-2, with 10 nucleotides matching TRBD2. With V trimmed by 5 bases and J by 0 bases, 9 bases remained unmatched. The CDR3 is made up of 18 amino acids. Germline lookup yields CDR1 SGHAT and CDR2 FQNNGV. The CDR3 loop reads CASSKGLALSANTGELFF. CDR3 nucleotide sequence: TGTGCCAGCAGCAAGGGACTAGCGCTAAGCGCGAACACCGGGGAGCTGTTTTTT.

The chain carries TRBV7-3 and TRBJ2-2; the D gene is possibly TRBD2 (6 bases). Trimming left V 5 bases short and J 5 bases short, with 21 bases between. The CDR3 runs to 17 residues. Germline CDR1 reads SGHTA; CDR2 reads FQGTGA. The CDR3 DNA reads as TGTGCCAGCAGCCCGTCCGGTTACAGCGGGCGGACCGGGGAGCTGTTTTTT. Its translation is CASSPSGYSGRTGELFF.

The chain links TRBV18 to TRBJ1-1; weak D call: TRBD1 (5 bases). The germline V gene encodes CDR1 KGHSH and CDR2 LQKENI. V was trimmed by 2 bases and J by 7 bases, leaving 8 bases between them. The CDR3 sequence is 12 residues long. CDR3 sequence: CASSPTGDEAFF. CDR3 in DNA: TGTGCCAGCTCACCAACGGGGGATGAAGCTTTCTTT.

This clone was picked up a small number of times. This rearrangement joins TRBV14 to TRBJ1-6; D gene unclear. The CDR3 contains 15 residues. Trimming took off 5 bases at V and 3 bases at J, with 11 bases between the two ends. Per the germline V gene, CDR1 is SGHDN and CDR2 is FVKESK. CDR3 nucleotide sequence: TGTGCCAGCAGCGCGGCGGTAGGCTATAATTCACCCCTCCACTTT. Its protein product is CASSAAVGYNSPLHF.

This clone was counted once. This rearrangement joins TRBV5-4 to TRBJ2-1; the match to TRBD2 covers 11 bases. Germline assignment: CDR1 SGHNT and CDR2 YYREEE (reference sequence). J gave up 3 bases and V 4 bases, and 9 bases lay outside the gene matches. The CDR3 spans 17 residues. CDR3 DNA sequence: TGTGCCAGCAGCCTGGGGCTAGCGGGAGGAATCTACAATGAGCAGTTCTTC. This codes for CASSLGLAGGIYNEQFF.

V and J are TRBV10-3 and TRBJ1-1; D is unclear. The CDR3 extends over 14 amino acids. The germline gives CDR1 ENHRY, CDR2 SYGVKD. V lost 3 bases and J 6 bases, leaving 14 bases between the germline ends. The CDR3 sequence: CAISDGRPVSEAFF. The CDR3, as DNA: TGTGCCATCAGTGACGGCAGGCCTGTCTCTGAAGCTTTCTTT.

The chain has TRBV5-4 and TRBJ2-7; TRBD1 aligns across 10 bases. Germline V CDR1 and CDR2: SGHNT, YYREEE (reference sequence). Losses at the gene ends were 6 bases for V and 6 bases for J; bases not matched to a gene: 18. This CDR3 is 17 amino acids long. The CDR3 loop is CASTIPVPGQGRSEQYF. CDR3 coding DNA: TGTGCCAGCACCATCCCGGTCCCGGGACAGGGGCGGTCCGAGCAGTACTTC.

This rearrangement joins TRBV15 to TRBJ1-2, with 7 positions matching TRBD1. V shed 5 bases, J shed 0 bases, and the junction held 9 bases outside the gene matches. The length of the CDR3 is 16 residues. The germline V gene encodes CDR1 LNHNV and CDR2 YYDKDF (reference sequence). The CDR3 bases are TGTGCCACCAGCGGTAGTCCGGGACAGCCTAACTATGGCTACACCTTC. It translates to CATSGSPGQPNYGYTF. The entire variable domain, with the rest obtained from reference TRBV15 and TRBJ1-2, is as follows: DAMVIQNPRYQVTQFGKPVTLSCSQTLNHNVMYWYQQKSSQAPKLLFHYYDKDFNNEADTPDNFQSRRPNTSFCFLDIRSPGLGDTAMYLCATSGSPGQPNYGYTFGSGTRLTVV.

The CDR3 DNA reads as TGCGCCAGCAGCTACCGAAACCAGGGGCTACCCGGGGAGCTGTTTTTT. The encoded protein is CASSYRNQGLPGELFF. The V call is TRBV5-1, the J call TRBJ2-2; maybe TRBD1 (6 bases). The CDR3 totals 16 residues. The V and J ends lost 3 bases and 6 bases respectively, with 18 bases between them. Germline assignment: CDR1 SGHRS and CDR2 YFSETQ.

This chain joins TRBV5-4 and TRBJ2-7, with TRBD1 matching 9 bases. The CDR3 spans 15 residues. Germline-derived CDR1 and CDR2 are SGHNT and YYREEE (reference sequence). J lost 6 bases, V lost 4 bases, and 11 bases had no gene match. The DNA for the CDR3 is TGTGCCAGCAGCCCGGACAGGGGACTACTAGGCGAGCAGTACTTC. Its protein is CASSPDRGLLGEQYF.

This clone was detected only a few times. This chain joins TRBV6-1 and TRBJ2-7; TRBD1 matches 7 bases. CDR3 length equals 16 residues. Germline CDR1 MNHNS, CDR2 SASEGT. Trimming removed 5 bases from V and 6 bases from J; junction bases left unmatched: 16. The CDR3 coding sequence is TGTGCCAGCAGTCAAGTTTTTACTCCCGGACAGGCCGAGCAGTACTTC. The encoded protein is CASSQVFTPGQAEQYF.

CDR3 DNA sequence: TGTGCCAGCAGCTTGTTGGTGTCCCATAACAGGGGAAACACCATATATTTT. The encoded protein is CASSLLVSHNRGNTIYF. V gene TRBV11-2 combines with J gene TRBJ1-3, with a possible D match to TRBD1 (5 bases). The ends were cut back, 3 bases at V and 4 bases at J, with 19 bases in the middle. Germline V gene sequence: CDR1 SGHAT, CDR2 FQNNGV. The length of the CDR3 is 17 residues.

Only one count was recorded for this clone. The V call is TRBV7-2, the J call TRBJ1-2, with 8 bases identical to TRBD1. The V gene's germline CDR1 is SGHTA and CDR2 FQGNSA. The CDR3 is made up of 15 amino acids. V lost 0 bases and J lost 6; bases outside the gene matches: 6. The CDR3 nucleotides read TGTGCCAGCAGCTTAGCGGGGCAGGGGGCCGATGGCTACACCTTC. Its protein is CASSLAGQGADGYTF.

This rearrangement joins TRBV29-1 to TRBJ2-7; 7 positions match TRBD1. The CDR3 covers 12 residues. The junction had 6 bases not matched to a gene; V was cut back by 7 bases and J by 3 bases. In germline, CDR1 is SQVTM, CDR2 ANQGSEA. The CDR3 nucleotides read TGCAGCGCCCGGGGACAGTTCTACGAGCAGTACTTC. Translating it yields CSARGQFYEQYF.

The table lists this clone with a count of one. CDR3: CASSLFGSSGSIDNEQFF. CDR3 DNA sequence: TGTGCCAGCAGTTTATTCGGTTCTAGCGGGAGTATAGACAATGAGCAGTTCTTC. The chain links TRBV28 to TRBJ2-1; 10 positions match TRBD2. Germline CDR1 reads MDHEN; CDR2 reads SYDVKM. J gave up 5 bases and V 1 base, and 11 bases lay outside the gene matches. The CDR3 is made up of 18 amino acids.